This T cell receptor (beta chain) derives from a study of CD8+ T cells in alopecia areata. The germline V gene encodes CDR1 SGHDT and CDR2 YYEEEE. The CDR3 sequence is 12 residues long. The V end was cut by 1 base, the J end by 8 bases, with 6 bases between. Whole-study results and caveats: There were also resident alphabeta T cells of normal skin sequenced in scalp samples.

As for this clone: The antigen remains undetermined.

Indicated treatment: oral pan-JAK inhibitor, 5-10 mg twice daily. RNA, once extracted, was reverse transcribed into cDNA for use as the sequencing template. Assay: immunoSEQ multiplex PCR; the TCRdb copy retains only in-frame clones and omits some. The sample records some 240,000 clones, roughly 56% being singletons. The starting material was CD4+ T cells sorted from blood, obtained at week 4, from a patient treated with tofacitinib. The clonotype comes from a human donor with alopecia areata. J is TRBJ2-2 and V is TRBV5-6; no reliable D call. CDR3 loop: CASSLYPGELFF. DNA of the CDR3: TGTGCCAGCAGCTTGTATCCTGGGGAGCTGTTTTTT.